The sequence of this TCR beta chain was determined in a study of breast tumors, draining lymph nodes, adjacent tissues. TCRdb fed the multiplex PCR reads into MiXCR, producing one record per CDR3 protein. The sample gives over 15,000 distinct CDR3 sequences, 52% of which show up once; 15% to 20% is in the top ten. To note about this clonotype: Its matching antigen is unknown.

Findings of the study overall: Luminal-like breast cancer showed significantly higher tumor–nontumor repertoire similarity than basal-like.

Between the trimmed V and J ends, which lost 3 bases and 5 bases, there was a span of 14 bases. CDR3 length equals 15 residues. Germline V CDR1 and CDR2: SEHNR, FQNEAQ (reference sequence). The chain uses TRBV7-9 and TRBJ2-1; possibly TRBD2 for D (6 bases). This TCR came from a female donor with breast cancer. Some clones in this sample may be carry-over from other donors' samples. The sample taken for sequencing was tumor-adjacent breast tissue. CDR3 sequence: CASSFGLSGDNEQFF. The CDR3 DNA sequence: TGTGCCAGCAGCTTTGGGCTTAGCGGAGACAATGAGCAGTTCTTC.